Detailed here is one T cell receptor (beta chain). Its antigen is still unknown. The sample originates from a study of OX40 agonist ivuxolimab in advanced cancers. Autoimmune disease history or systemic immunosuppression disqualified patients. The CDR3 runs to 16 residues. The germline gives CDR1 SNHLY, CDR2 FYNNEI. Trimming removed 6 bases from V and 9 bases from J; junction bases left unmatched: 16. Study-wide results and caveats: Undetermined was the antigen specificity of the expanded peripheral T cells.

Assay used: immunoSEQ multiplex PCR; TCRdb lists only in-frame clones, some missing. The sample shows 28,000 or so clones, about nine tenths of them seen only once. The receptor's source is an adult with an advanced solid tumor such as melanoma, head and neck, liver or kidney cancer. The sample was CD4+ or CD8+ T cells sorted from blood, taken in a trial of the OX40 agonist ivuxolimab. The rearrangement links TRBV2 to TRBJ2-1; 8 bases line up with TRBD2. This chain's CDR3 is CASRGLTSDRFGEQFF. CDR3 DNA: TGTGCCAGCAGGGGATTGACTAGCGATCGGTTTGGTGAGCAGTTCTTC.